The sequence of this T cell receptor (beta chain) was determined in a study of memory CD4+ T cells and cytomegalovirus serostatus. On the study more broadly: Healthy Belgian adult donors included roughly ten CMV-positive and more than 20 CMV-negative people. General study findings and limits: CMV serostatus prediction reached median AUC about 0.96, or 0.93 with US-trained model.

Unmatched junction bases numbered 4, after V lost 0 bases and J lost 11 bases. Germline values: CDR1 SNHLY, CDR2 FYNNEI. This CDR3 spans 13 amino acids. Here immunoSEQ multiplex PCR was the method, and the copy in TCRdb shows in-frame clones only, minus some. The sample holds some 65,000 clones, about three quarters seen once. As to this clone: Its cognate antigen is unknown.

The sort gate was single viable CD3+CD4+CD8-CD45RO+ cells for memory CD4+ T cells. CMV serostatus came from serum IgG against pp150, pp28, p38, p52. CD4+ T cells were isolated by positive magnetic selection. What was sequenced was memory CD4+ T cells from blood. The sequence was obtained from an adult in good health and CMV-seronegative. Some clones in this sample may be carry-over from other donors' samples. V is TRBV2 and J is TRBJ2-5; 9 nucleotides agree with TRBD2. CDR3 DNA: TGTGCCAGCAGTGAAGCCGGGACTAGCATACAGTACTTC. This codes for CASSEAGTSIQYF. Full variable domain (missing parts from reference TRBV2 and TRBJ2-5): EPEVTQTPSHQVTQMGQEVILRCVPISNHLYFYWYRQILGQKVEFLVSFYNNEISEKSEIFDDQFSVERPDGSNFTLKIRSTKLEDSAMYFCASSEAGTSIQYFGPGTRLLVL.